This T cell receptor beta chain was retrieved from a study of blood T cell repertoires in COVID-19 (dated by TCRdb to 2019 to 2021). For context, the study as a whole: Samples from collaborators originated in the United States, Italy and Spain and spanned both the acute and convalescent phases of COVID-19. The material from the prospective study consisted of cDNA or gDNA derived from T cells, B-cell-depleted T cells, or PBMCs. Deeply sampled blood TCRbeta repertoires from subjects exposed to, actively infected with, or recovered from COVID-19 were included in the dataset. A freely available public database, intended as a resource for researchers studying the immune response to SARS-CoV-2, is where the repertoires were released. The samples were drawn from the first 160 participants of the ongoing ImmuneRACE study and from roughly 1,300 subjects provided by 6 global collaborators. The sample metadata nearly always contained a de-identified subject ID, COVID-19 status, age in years and sex. Where available, HLA class I and class II types were obtained from metadata supplied by the sample provider rather than from assay-based typing. Study-wide findings and limitations: Clinical and demographic metadata were provided uncurated, with the amount varying by source and participant.

With regard to this clone: It lacks a known antigen. Base qualities are not at hand, and no much larger clone is one base apart.

CDR1 LGHNT and CDR2 FRNRAP are derived from the germline V gene. At the junction V is shortened by 5 bases and J by 0 bases, with 14 bases in between. The CDR3 runs 15 amino acids, cysteine and phenylalanine included. Just the 45-base CDR3 DNA is kept, in frame starting at base 1. The immunoSEQ Assay, a bias-controlled multiplex PCR, was used to amplify TCRbeta CDR3 regions from genomic DNA. Concerning the study's data processing: The number of nucleated cells in each sample was estimated from the amplification of reference gene primers within the assay. To quantify the absolute abundance of each unique TCRbeta CDR3 rearrangement, sequence reads were collapsed and filtered. For each sample, productive Simpson clonality was calculated as the square root of Simpson's diversity index across productive rearrangements. The clones in this table, taken by TCRdb from immuneACCESS, are in-frame only. Not every clone is retained; where verified, under half of the shortfall comes from an unresolved V gene, and the cause of the rest is unknown. V, J and clone size are taken as reported in that table, and D and trimming were inferred from the DNA itself. The sample has about 210,000 clones on record, about 87% of them singletons. The ten largest clones represent over 9% of the sample.

Enrolling through a virtual design, the prospective study's participants ranged in age from roughly 18 to 90 years and lived across approximately 25 United States geographic areas. Cohort assignment in the prospective study relied on participant-reported clinical history from a screening survey and a study questionnaire. Mobile phlebotomists in the prospective study collected whole blood, serum and a nasopharyngeal or oropharyngeal swab from every participant. Additional blood draws and questionnaires over an approximately two-month period could optionally be provided by prospective study participants. Blood samples from the prospective study were shipped frozen or at room temperature prior to DNA extraction.

The rearrangement joined TRBV12-5 to TRBJ2-7; no D gene is confidently identified. The sequenced sample consisted of PBMCs or T cells enriched from blood (not recorded which). The TCR originated in a man younger than 30 with acute COVID-19. The CDR3 has the sequence CASGPLQGASYEQYF. The sequenced DNA is TGTGCTAGTGGTCCCCTTCAAGGAGCCTCCTACGAGCAGTACTTC.